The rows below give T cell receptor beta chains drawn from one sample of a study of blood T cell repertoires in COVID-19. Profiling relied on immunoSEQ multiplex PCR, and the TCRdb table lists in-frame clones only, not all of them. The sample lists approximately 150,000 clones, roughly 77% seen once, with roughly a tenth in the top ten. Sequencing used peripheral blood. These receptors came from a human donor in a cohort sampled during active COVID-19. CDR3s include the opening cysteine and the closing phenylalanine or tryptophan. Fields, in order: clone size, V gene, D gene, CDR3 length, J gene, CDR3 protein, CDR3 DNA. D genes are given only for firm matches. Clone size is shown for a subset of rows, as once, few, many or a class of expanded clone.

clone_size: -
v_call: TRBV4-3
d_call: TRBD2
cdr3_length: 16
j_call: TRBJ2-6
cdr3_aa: CASSQDPPGRTNVLTF
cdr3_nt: TGCGCCAGCAGCCAAGATCCCCCCGGGAGGACCAACGTCCTGACTTTC

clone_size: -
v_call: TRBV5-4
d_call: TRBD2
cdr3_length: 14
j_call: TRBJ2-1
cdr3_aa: CASSLRLAVGEQFF
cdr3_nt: TGTGCCAGCAGCTTACGACTAGCGGTCGGTGAGCAGTTCTTC

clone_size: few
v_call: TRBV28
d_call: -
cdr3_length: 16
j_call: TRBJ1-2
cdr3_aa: CASSPLALQFGSGYTF
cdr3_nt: TGTGCCAGCAGTCCCTTGGCCCTTCAGTTCGGGTCCGGCTACACCTTC

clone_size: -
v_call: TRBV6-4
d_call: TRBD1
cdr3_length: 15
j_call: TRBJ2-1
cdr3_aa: CASKQNRDSYNEQFF
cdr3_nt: TGTGCCAGCAAACAAAATCGGGACAGCTACAATGAGCAGTTCTTC

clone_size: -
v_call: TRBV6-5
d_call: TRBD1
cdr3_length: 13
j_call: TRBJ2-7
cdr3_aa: CAIWTQGQDEQYF
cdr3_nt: TGTGCCATCTGGACCCAGGGACAGGACGAGCAGTACTTC

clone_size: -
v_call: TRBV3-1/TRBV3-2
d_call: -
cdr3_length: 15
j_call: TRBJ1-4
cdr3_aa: CASSHNSLPNEKLFF
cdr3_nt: TGTGCCAGCAGCCACAACAGTCTCCCTAATGAAAAACTGTTTTTT

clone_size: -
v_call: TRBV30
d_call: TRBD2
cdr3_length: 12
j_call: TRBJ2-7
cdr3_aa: CASRWGGYEQYF
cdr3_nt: TGTGCCTCTCGATGGGGGGGCTACGAGCAGTACTTC

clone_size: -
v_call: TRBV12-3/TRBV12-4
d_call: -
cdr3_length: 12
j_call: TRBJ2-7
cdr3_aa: CASSPAGFEQYF
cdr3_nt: TGTGCCAGCAGTCCCGCCGGGTTCGAGCAGTACTTC

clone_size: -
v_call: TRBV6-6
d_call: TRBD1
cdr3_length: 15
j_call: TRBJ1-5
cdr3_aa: CASTIGTGYNQPQHF
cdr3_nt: TGTGCCAGCACTATCGGGACAGGATACAATCAGCCCCAGCATTTT

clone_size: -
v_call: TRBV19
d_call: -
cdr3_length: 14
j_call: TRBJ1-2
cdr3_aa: CASSAAILPEGYTF
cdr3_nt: TGTGCCAGTAGTGCGGCGATCCTTCCGGAAGGCTACACCTTC

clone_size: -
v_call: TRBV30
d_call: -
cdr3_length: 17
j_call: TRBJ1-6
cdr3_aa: CAWSSGLGSSYNSPLHF
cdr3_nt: TGTGCCTGGAGTTCAGGATTGGGGAGCTCCTATAATTCACCCCTCCACTTT

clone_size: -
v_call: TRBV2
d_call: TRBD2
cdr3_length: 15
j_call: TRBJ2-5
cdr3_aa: CASSRERAGEETQYF
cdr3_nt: TGTGCCAGCAGCCGAGAGAGAGCGGGGGAAGAGACCCAGTACTTC

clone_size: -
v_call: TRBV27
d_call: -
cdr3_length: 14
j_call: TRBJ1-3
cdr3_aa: CASSMGQRGSTIYF
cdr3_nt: TGTGCCAGCAGTATGGGACAACGCGGGAGCACCATATATTTT

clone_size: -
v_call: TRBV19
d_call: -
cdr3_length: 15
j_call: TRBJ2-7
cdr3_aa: CASSIFLAPTYEQYF
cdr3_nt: TGTGCCAGTAGTATATTCCTAGCGCCAACCTACGAGCAGTACTTC

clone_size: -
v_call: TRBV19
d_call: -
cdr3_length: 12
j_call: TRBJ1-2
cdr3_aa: CASTTGGYGYTF
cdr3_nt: TGTGCCAGTACTACGGGGGGCTATGGCTACACCTTC

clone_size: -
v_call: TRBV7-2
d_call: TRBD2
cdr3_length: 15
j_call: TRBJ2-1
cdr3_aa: CASSLVVSGGGEQFF
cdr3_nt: TGTGCCAGCAGCTTAGTAGTTAGCGGGGGTGGGGAGCAGTTCTTC

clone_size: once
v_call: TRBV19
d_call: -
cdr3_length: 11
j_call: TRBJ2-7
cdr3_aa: CARTLDYEQYF
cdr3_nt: TGTGCCAGAACCCTAGATTACGAGCAGTACTTC

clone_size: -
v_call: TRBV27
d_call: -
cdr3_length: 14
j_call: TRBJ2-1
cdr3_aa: CASTFGRGINEQFF
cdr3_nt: TGTGCCAGCACCTTTGGGCGGGGAATCAATGAGCAGTTCTTC

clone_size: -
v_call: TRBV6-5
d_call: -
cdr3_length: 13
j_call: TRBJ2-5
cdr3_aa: CASSYQSQETQYF
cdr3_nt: TGTGCCAGCAGTTACCAGTCCCAAGAGACCCAGTACTTC

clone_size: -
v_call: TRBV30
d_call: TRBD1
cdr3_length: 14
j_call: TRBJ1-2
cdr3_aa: CAWGRQGLPYGYTF
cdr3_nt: TGTGCCTGGGGAAGACAGGGGCTCCCCTATGGCTACACCTTC

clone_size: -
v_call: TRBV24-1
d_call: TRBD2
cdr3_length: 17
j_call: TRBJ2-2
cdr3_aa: CATSDPGLAGGTGELFF
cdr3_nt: TGTGCCACCAGTGACCCGGGACTAGCGGGGGGAACCGGGGAGCTGTTTTTT

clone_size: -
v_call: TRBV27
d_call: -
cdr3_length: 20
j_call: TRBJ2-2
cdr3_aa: CASKDEQGARASGDTGELFF
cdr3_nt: TGTGCCAGTAAAGATGAACAGGGGGCGCGGGCTAGCGGGGACACCGGGGAGCTGTTTTTT

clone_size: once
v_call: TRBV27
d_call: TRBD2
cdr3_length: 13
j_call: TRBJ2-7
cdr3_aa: CASSLTSAREQYF
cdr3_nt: TGTGCCAGCAGTTTGACTAGCGCTCGCGAGCAGTACTTC

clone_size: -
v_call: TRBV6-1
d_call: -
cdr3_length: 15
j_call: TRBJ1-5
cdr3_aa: CASSEAQGSNQPQHF
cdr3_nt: TGTGCCAGCAGTGAAGCTCAGGGCAGCAATCAGCCCCAGCATTTT

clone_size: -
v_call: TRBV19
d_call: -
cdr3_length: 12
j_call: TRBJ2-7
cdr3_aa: CATGQRSYEQYF
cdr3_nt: TGTGCCACCGGACAGAGATCCTACGAGCAGTACTTC

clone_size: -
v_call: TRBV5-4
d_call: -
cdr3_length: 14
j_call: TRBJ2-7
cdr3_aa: CASSLVGQHYEQYF
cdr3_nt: TGTGCCAGCAGCTTGGTCGGACAGCACTACGAGCAGTACTTC

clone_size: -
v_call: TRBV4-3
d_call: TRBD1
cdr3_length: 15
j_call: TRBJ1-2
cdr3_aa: CASSQDRGQSDGYTF
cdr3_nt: TGCGCCAGCAGCCAAGACAGGGGGCAGTCTGATGGCTACACCTTC

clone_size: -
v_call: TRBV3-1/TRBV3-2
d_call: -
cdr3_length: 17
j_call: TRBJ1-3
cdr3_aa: CASSQSRVQTFGNTIYF
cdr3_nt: TGTGCCAGCAGCCAATCCAGGGTACAGACGTTCGGAAACACCATATATTTT

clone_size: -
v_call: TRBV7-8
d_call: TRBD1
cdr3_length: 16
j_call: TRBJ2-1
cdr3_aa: CASSGPGTGSYNEQFF
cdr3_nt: TGTGCCAGCAGCGGCCCCGGGACAGGGTCCTACAATGAGCAGTTCTTC

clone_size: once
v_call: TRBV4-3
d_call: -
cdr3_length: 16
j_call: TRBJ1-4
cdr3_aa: CASSQGPDSTNEKLFF
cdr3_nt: TGCGCCAGCAGCCAAGGGCCCGACAGTACTAATGAAAAACTGTTTTTT

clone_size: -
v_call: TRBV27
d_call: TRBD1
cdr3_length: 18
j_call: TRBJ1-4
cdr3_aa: CASSSLTGTVGDNEKLFF
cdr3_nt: TGTGCCAGCAGTTCCTTAACTGGGACAGTTGGTGATAATGAAAAACTGTTTTTT

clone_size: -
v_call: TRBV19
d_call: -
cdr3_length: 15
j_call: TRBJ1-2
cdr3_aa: CASSNPRPSNYGYTF
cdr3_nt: TGTGCCAGTAGTAACCCTAGGCCGTCTAACTATGGCTACACCTTC

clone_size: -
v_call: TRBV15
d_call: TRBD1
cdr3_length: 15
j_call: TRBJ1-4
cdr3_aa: CATSATGAVNEKLFF
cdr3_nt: TGTGCCACCAGCGCAACAGGGGCTGTTAATGAAAAACTGTTTTTT

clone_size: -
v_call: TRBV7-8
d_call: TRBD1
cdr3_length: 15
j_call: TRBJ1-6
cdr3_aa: CASSLTDRNNSPLHF
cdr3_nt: TGTGCCAGCAGCTTAACGGACAGGAATAATTCACCCCTCCACTTT

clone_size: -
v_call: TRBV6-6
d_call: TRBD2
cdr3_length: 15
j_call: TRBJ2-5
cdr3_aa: CASSWGQLARETQYF
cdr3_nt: TGTGCCAGCAGTTGGGGTCAACTAGCGCGGGAGACCCAGTACTTC

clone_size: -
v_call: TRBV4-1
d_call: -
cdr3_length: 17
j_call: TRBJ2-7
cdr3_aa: CASSQDEGSPISYEQYF
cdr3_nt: TGCGCCAGCAGCCAAGATGAGGGCAGCCCCATCTCCTACGAGCAGTACTTC

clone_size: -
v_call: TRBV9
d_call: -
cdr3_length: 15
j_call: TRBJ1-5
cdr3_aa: CASSAAPGEGQPQHF
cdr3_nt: TGTGCCAGCAGCGCCGCACCGGGGGAAGGACAGCCCCAGCATTTT

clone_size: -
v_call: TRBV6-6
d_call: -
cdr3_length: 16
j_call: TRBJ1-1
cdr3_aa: CASVTLYGKVAPEAFF
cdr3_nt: TGTGCCAGCGTCACTCTCTACGGGAAGGTGGCGCCTGAAGCTTTCTTT

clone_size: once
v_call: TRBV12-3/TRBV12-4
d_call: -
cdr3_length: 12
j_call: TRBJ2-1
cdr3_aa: CASSLGSNEQFF
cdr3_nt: TGTGCCAGCAGTTTAGGCAGCAATGAGCAGTTCTTC

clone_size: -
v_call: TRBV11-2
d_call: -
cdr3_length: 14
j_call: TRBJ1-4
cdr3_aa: CASSLGRVGEKLFF
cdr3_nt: TGTGCCAGCAGCTTAGGCAGGGTAGGTGAAAAACTGTTTTTT

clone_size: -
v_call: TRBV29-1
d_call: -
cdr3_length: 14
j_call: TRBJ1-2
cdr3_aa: CSVEDIGLDYGYTF
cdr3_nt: TGCAGCGTTGAAGACATAGGACTGGACTATGGCTACACCTTC

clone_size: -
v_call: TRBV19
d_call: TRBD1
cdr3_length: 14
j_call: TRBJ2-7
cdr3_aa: CASSSPGQGYEQYF
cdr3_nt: TGTGCCAGTAGCTCCCCGGGACAGGGGTACGAGCAGTACTTC

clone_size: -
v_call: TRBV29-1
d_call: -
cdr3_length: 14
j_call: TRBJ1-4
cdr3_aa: CSVGEGDRDEKLFF
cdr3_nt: TGCAGCGTTGGGGAGGGAGATCGGGATGAAAAACTGTTTTTT

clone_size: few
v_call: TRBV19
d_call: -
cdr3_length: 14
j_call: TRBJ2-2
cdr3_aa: CASSMWQAGGELFF
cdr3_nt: TGTGCCAGTAGTATGTGGCAGGCGGGCGGGGAGCTGTTTTTT

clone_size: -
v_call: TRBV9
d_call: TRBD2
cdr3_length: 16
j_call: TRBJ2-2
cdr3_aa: CASSVGTSVETGELFF
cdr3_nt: TGTGCCAGCAGCGTCGGGACTAGCGTTGAGACCGGGGAGCTGTTTTTT

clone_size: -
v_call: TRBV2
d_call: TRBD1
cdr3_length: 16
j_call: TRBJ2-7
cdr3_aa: CASSYEVTGDSYEQYF
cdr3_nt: TGTGCCAGCAGCTACGAAGTGACAGGGGACTCCTACGAGCAGTACTTC

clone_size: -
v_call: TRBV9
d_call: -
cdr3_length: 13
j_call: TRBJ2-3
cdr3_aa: CASSVGGRYSQYF
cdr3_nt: TGTGCCAGCAGCGTAGGGGGCAGATATTCGCAGTATTTT

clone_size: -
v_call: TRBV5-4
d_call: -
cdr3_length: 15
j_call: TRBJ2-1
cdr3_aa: CASSPHSPPYNEQFF
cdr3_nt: TGTGCCAGCAGCCCTCATAGTCCCCCCTACAATGAGCAGTTCTTC